This TCR beta chain was captured by sequencing in a study of cytomegalovirus exposure and HLA in healthy donors. From germline, CDR1 is SGHRS and CDR2 YFSETQ. The CDR3 length is 14 residues. Unmatched junction bases numbered 3, after V lost 4 bases and J lost 4 bases. Amplification used 60 Vbeta primers and 13 Jbeta primers. Repertoires were generated with immunoSEQ multiplex PCR, while TCRdb's copy carries only in-frame clones and drops some. Its table records 96,000 or so clones. This sequence was found in a woman in her twenties or thirties in good health and CMV-seronegative. Specimen: PBMCs. The chain recombines TRBV5-1 with TRBJ2-5, with TRBD2 matching over 11 bases. CDR3: CASSITSGGETQYF. CDR3 coding DNA: TGCGCCAGCAGCATTACTAGCGGGGGAGAGACCCAGTACTTC.